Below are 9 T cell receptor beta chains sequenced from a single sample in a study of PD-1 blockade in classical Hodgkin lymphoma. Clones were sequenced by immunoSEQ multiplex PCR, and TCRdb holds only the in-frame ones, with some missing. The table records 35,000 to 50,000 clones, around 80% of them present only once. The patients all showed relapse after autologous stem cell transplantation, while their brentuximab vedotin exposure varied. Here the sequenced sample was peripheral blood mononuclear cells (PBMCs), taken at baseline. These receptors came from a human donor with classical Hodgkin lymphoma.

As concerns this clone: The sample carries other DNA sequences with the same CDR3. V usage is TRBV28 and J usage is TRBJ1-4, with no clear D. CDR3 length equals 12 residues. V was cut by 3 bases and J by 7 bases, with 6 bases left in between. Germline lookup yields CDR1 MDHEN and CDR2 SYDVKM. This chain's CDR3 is CASSLVGEKLFF. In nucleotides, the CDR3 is TGTGCCAGCAGTTTGGTGGGTGAAAAACTGTTTTTT. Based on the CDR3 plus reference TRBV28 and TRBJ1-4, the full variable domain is DVKVTQSSRYLVKRTGEKVFLECVQDMDHENMFWYRQDPGLGLRLIYFSYDVKMKEKGDIPEGYSVSREKKERFSLILESASTNQTSMYLCASSLVGEKLFFGSGTQLSVL.

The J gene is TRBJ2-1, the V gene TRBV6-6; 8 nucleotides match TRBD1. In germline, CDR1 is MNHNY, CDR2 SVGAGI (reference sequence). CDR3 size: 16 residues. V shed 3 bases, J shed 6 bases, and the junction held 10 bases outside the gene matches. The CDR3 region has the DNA TGTGCCAGCAGTTATAGGGGCCCGACAGGGGCCAATGAGCAGTTCTTC. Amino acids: CASSYRGPTGANEQFF.

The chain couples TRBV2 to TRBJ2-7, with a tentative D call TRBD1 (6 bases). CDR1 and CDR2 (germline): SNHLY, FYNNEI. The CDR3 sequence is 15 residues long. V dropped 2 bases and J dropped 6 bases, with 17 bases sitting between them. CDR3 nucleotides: TGTGCCAGCAGTGAAAGGCTGGGGGCAAACTCCGAGCAGTACTTC. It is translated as CASSERLGANSEQYF.

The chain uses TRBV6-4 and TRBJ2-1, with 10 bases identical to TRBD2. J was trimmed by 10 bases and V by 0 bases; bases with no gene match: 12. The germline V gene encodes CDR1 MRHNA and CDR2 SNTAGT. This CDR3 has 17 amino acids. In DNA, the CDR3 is TGTGCCAGCAGTGACTCGACTAGCGGGTTAAGGGGGGAGGAGCAGTTCTTC. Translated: CASSDSTSGLRGEEQFF.

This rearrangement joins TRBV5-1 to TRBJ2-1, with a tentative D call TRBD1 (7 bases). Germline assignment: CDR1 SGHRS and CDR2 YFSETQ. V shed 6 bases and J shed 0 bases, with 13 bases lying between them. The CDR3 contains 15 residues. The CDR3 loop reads CASTSGGSSYNEQFF. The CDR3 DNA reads TGCGCCAGCACTTCAGGGGGGAGCTCCTACAATGAGCAGTTCTTC.

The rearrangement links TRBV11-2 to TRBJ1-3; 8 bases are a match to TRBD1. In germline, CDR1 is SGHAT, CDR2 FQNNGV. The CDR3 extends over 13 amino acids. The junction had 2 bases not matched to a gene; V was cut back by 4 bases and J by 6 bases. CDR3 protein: CASSSDRVNTIYF. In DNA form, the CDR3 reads TGTGCCAGCAGCTCGGACAGGGTAAACACCATATATTTT.

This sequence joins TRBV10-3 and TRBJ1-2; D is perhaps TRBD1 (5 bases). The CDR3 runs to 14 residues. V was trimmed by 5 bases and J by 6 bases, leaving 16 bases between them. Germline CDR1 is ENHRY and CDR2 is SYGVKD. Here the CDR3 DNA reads TGTGCCATCAGTAAGGACCGCGGAGGGGATGGCTACACCTTC. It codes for CAISKDRGGDGYTF.

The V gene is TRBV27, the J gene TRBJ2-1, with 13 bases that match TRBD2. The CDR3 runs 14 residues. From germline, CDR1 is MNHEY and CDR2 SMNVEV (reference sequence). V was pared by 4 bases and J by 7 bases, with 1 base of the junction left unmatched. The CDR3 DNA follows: TGTGCCAGCAGTTCGGGACTAGCGGGGAATGAGCAGTTCTTC. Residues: CASSSGLAGNEQFF.

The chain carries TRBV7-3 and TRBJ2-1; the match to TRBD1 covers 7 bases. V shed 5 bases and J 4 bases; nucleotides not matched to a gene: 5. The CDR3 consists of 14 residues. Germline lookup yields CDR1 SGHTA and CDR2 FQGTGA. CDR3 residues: CASSTGTDYNEQFF. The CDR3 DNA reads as TGTGCCAGCAGCACCGGGACAGATTACAATGAGCAGTTCTTC.